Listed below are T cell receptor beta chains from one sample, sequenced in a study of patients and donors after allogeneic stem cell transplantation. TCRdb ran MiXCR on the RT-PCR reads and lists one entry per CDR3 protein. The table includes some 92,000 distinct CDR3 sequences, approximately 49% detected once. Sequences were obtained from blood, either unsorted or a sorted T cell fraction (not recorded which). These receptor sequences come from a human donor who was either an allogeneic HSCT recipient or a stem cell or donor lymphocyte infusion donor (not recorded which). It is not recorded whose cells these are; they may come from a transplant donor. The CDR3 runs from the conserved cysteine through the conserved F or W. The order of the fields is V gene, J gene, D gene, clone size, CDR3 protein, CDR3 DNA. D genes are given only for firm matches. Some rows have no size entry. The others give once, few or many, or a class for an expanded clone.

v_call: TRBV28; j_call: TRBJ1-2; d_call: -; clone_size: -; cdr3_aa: CASGERYGYTF; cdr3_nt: TGTGCCAGCGGGGAGCGGTATGGCTACACCTTC
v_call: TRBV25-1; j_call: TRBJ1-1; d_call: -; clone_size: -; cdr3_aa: CASSVQGIVTEAFF; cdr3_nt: TGTGCCAGCAGTGTACAGGGAATCGTGACTGAAGCTTTCTTT
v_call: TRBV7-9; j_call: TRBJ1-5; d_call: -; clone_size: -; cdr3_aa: CASSLALQPQHF; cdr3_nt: TGTGCCAGCAGCTTAGCACTTCAGCCCCAGCATTTT
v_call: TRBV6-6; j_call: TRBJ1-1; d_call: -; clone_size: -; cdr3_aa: CASSYSSLQGGENTEAFF; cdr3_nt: TGTGCCAGCAGTTACTCCTCTTTACAGGGCGGAGAGAACACTGAAGCTTTCTTT
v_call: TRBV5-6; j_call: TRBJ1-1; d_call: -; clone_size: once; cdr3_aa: CASSLSVWNTEAFF; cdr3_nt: TGTGCCAGCAGCTTGTCTGTTTGGAACACTGAAGCTTTCTTT
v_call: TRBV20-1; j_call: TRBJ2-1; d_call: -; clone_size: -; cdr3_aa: CSATRSDEQFF; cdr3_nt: TGCAGTGCTACAAGAAGCGATGAGCAGTTCTTC
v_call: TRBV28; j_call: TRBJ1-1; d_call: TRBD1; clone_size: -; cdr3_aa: CASSLHRDSPTMNTEAFF; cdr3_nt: TGTGCCAGCAGTTTACACCGGGACAGCCCTACTATGAACACTGAAGCTTTCTTT
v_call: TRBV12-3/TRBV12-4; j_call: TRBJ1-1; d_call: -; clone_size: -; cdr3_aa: CATVGDNTEAFF; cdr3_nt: TGTGCCACCGTTGGGGACAACACTGAAGCTTTCTTT
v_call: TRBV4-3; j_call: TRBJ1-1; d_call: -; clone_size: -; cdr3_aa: CASSQDHPGSEAFF; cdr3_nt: TGCGCCAGCAGCCAAGACCACCCGGGCTCTGAAGCTTTCTTT
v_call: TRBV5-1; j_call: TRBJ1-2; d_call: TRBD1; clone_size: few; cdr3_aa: CASSLGDRYYGYTF; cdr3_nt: TGCGCCAGCAGCTTGGGGGACAGGTACTATGGCTACACCTTC
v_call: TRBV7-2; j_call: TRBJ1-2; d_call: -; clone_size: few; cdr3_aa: CASSLVQGRGYTF; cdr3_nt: TGTGCCAGCAGCTTAGTCCAGGGTAGGGGGTACACCTTC
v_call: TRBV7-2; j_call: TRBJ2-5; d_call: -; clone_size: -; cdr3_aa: CASSLSRDQETQYF; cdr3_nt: TGTGCCAGCAGCTTATCGCGGGACCAAGAGACCCAGTACTTC
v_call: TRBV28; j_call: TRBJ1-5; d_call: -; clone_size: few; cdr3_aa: CASSLGGSNQPQHF; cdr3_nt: TGTGCCAGCAGTTTAGGGGGTAGCAATCAGCCCCAGCATTTT
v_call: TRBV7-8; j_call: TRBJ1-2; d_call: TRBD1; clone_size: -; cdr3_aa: CASSFDRGNGYTF; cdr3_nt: TGTGCCAGCAGCTTCGACAGGGGGAATGGCTACACCTTC
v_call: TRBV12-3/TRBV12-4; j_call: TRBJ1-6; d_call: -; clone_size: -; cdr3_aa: CASSLGTIRSYNSPLHF; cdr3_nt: TGTGCCAGCAGTCTAGGGACTATTCGCTCCTATAATTCACCCCTCCACTTT
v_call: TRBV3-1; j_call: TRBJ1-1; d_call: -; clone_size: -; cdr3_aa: CASSRPGSEAFF; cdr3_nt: TGTGCCAGCAGCCGGCCGGGGAGTGAAGCTTTCTTT
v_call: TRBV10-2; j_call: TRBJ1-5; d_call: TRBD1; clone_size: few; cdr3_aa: CASSRDRDQPQHF; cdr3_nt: TGCGCCAGCAGTCGGGACAGGGACCAGCCCCAGCATTTT
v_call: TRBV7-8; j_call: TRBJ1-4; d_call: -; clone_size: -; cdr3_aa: CASSLLGGDYLEKLFF; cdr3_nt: TGTGCCAGCAGCCTCTTGGGGGGAGATTACCTTGAAAAACTGTTTTTT
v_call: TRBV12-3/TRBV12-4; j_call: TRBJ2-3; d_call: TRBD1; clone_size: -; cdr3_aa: CASSKTGGRDTQYF; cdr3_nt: TGTGCCAGCAGCAAAACAGGGGGCAGAGATACGCAGTATTTT
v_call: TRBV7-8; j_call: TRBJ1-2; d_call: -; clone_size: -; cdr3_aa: CASSHSTGRIYGYTF; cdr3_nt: TGTGCCAGCAGCCACAGTACGGGACGGATCTATGGCTACACCTTC
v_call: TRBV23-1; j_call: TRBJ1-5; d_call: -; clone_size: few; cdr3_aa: CASSQSGDPIYQPQHF; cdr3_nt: TGCGCCAGCAGTCAATCCGGGGACCCCATCTATCAGCCCCAGCATTTT
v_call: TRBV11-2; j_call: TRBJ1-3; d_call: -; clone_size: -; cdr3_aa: CASSFAPGEGKDF; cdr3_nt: TGTGCCAGCAGCTTTGCACCGGGAGAGGGGAAGGATTTT
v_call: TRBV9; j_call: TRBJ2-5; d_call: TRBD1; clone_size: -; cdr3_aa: CASSVEGTVQETQYF; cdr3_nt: TGTGCCAGCAGCGTAGAGGGGACAGTCCAAGAGACCCAGTACTTC
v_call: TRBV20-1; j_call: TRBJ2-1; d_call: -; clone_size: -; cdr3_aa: CSALDTYNEQFF; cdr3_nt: TGCAGTGCTTTGGACACCTACAATGAGCAGTTCTTC
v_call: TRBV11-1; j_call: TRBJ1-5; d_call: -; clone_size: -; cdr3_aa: CASSLQGPYSNQPQHF; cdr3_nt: TGTGCCAGCAGCTTACAAGGGCCCTACTCCAATCAGCCCCAGCATTTT
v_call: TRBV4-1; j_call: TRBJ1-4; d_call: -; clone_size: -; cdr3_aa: CASSLHRATNEKLFF; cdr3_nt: TGCGCCAGCAGCCTCCACAGAGCAACTAATGAAAAACTGTTTTTT
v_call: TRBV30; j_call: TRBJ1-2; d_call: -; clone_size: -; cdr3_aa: CAWSKTLNYGYTF; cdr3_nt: TGTGCCTGGTCGAAGACCCTGAACTATGGCTACACCTTC
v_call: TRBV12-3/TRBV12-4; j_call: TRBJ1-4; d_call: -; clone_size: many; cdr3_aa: CASRTGTANEKLFF; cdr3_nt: TGTGCCAGCAGAACCGGGACGGCAAATGAAAAACTGTTTTTT
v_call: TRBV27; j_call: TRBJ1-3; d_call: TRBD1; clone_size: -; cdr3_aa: CASRTGPSSGNTIYF; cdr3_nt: TGTGCCAGCAGGACAGGGCCGAGCTCTGGAAACACCATATATTTT
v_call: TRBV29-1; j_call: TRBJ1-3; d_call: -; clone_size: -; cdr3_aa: CSGLRGGGSGNTIYF; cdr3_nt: TGCAGCGGATTAAGGGGAGGGGGTTCTGGAAACACCATATATTTT
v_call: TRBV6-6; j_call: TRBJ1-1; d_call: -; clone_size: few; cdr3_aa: CASSWGSTGTEAFF; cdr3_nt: TGTGCCAGCAGTTGGGGCTCAACCGGGACTGAAGCTTTCTTT
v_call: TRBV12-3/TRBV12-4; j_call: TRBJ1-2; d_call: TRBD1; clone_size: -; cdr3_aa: CASSLSGTVFYGYTF; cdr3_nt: TGTGCCAGCAGTTTATCGGGGACAGTCTTCTATGGCTACACCTTC
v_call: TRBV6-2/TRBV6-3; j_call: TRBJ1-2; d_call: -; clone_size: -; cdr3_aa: CASSYDGGRLYGYTF; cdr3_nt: TGTGCCAGCAGTTACGACGGGGGACGACTTTATGGCTACACCTTC
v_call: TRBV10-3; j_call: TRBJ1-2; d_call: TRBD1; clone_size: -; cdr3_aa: CAIGSPGQETYGYTF; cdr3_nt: TGTGCCATCGGATCACCCGGACAGGAAACCTATGGCTACACCTTC
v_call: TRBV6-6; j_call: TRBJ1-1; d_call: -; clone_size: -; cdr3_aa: CASSYSLFQEAFF; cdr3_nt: TGTGCCAGCAGTTACTCGCTCTTCCAGGAAGCTTTCTTT
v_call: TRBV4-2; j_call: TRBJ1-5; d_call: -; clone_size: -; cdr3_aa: CASSRLDGNQPQHF; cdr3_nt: TGTGCCAGCAGCCGGCTGGACGGCAATCAGCCCCAGCATTTT
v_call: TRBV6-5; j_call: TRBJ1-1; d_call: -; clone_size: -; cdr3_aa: CASSPGPYTEAFF; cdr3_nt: TGTGCCAGCAGCCCGGGACCGTACACTGAAGCTTTCTTT
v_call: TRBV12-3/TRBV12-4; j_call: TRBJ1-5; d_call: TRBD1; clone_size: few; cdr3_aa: CASSFGDREAQPQHF; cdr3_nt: TGTGCCAGCAGTTTCGGAGACAGGGAGGCGCAGCCCCAGCATTTT
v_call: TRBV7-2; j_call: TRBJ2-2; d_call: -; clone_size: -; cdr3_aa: CASSPSRGPTGELFF; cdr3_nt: TGTGCCAGCAGCCCCTCTCGGGGGCCCACCGGGGAGCTGTTTTTT
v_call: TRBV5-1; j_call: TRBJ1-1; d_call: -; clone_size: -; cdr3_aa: CASKADGMNTEAFF; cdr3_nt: TGCGCCAGCAAGGCGGACGGCATGAACACTGAAGCTTTCTTT
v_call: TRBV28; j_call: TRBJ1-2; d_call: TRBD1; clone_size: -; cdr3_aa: CASSPRDRNYGYTF; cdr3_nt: TGTGCCAGCAGTCCTCGGGACAGGAACTATGGCTACACCTTC
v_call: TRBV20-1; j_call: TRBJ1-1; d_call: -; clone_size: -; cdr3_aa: CSALNRNTEAFF; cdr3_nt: TGCAGTGCTCTTAATAGGAACACTGAAGCTTTCTTT
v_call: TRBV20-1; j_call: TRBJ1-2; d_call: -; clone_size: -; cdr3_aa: CSARGRERSYGYTF; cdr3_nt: TGCAGTGCTAGGGGCCGTGAGAGATCCTATGGCTACACCTTC
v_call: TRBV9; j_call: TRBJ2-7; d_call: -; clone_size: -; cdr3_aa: CASGSGLHEQYF; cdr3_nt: TGTGCCAGCGGCTCAGGGTTACACGAGCAGTACTTC
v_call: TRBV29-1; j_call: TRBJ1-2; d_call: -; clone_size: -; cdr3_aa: CSVHPLINNYGYTF; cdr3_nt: TGCAGCGTTCATCCTCTGATCAATAACTATGGCTACACCTTC
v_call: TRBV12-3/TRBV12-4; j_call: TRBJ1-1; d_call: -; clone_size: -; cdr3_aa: CASSSRGRGNTEAFF; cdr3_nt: TGTGCCAGCAGTTCTCGAGGCAGGGGTAACACTGAAGCTTTCTTT
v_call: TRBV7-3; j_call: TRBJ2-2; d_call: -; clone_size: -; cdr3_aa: CASSFTLAGGELFF; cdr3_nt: TGTGCCAGCAGCTTCACCCTGGCTGGCGGGGAGCTGTTTTTT
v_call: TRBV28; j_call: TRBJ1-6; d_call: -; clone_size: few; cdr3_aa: CASSLRASPLHF; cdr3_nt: TGTGCCAGCAGTTTACGGGCTTCACCCCTCCACTTT
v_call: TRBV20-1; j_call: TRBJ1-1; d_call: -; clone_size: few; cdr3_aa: CSARAVNVTNTEAFF; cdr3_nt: TGCAGTGCTAGAGCGGTCAATGTTACGAACACTGAAGCTTTCTTT
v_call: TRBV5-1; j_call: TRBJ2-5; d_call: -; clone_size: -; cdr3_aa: CASSPIGAQETQYF; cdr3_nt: TGCGCCAGCAGCCCTATTGGCGCCCAAGAGACCCAGTACTTC
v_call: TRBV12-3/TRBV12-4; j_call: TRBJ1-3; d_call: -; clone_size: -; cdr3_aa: CASSSVQPHSGNTIYF; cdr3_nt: TGTGCCAGCAGTTCAGTACAGCCCCACTCTGGAAACACCATATATTTT
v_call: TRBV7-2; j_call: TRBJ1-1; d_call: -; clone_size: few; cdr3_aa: CASSPWTPSEAFF; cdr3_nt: TGTGCCAGCAGCCCGTGGACGCCCTCTGAAGCTTTCTTT
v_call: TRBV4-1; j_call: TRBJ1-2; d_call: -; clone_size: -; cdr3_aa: CASSQDNADYGYTF; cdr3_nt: TGCGCCAGCAGCCAAGACAATGCGGACTATGGCTACACCTTC
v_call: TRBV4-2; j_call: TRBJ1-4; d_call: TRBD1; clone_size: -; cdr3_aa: CASSQEWTGSEKLFF; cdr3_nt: TGTGCCAGCAGCCAAGAGTGGACAGGGTCTGAAAAACTGTTTTTT
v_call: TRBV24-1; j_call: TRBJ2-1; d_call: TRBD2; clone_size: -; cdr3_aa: CATSDSPTSGIYNEQFF; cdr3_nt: TGTGCCACCAGTGATTCCCCGACTAGCGGGATCTACAATGAGCAGTTCTTC
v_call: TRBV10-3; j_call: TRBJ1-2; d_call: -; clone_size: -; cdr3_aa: CAISENGAGSLGGYTF; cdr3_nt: TGTGCCATCAGTGAAAATGGGGCAGGATCCCTAGGTGGCTACACCTTC
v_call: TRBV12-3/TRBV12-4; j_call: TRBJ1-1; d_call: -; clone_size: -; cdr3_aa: CASEYGGTEAFF; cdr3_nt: TGTGCCAGCGAGTATGGGGGGACTGAAGCTTTCTTT